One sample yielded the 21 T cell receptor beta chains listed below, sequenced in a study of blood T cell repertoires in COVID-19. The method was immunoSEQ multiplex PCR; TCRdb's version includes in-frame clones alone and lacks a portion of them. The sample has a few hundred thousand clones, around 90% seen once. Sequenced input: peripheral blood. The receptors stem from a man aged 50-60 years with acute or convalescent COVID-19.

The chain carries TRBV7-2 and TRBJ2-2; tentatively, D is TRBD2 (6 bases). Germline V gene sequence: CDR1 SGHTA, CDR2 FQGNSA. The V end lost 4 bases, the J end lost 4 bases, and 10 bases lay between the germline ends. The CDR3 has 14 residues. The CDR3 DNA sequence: TGTGCCAGCAGCTCCTCGGGGGTCACCGGGGAGCTGTTTTTT. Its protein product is CASSSSGVTGELFF.

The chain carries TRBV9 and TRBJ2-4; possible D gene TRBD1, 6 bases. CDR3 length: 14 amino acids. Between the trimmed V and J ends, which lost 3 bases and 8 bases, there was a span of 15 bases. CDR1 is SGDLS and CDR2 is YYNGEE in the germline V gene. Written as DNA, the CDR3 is TGTGCCAGCAGCGCACAGGGAAATAGGGACATTCAGTACTTC. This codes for CASSAQGNRDIQYF.

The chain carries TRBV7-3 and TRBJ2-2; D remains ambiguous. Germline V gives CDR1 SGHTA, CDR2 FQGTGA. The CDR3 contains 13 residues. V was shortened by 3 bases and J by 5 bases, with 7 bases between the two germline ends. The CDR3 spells CASSLEITGELFF. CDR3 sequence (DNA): TGTGCCAGCAGCTTGGAGATTACCGGGGAGCTGTTTTTT. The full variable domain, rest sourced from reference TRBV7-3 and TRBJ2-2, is GAGVSQTPSNKVTEKGKYVELRCDPISGHTALYWYRQSLGQGPEFLIYFQGTGAADDSGLPNDRFFAVRPEGSVSTLKIQRTERGDSAVYLCASSLEITGELFFGEGSRLTVL.

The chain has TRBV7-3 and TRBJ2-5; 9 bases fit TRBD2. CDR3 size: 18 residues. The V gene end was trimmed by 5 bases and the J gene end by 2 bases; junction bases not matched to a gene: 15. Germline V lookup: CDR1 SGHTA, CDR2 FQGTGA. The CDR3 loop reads CASSASGGGSGGQETQYF. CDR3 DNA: TGTGCCAGCAGCGCCAGTGGGGGCGGTAGCGGGGGTCAAGAGACCCAGTACTTC.

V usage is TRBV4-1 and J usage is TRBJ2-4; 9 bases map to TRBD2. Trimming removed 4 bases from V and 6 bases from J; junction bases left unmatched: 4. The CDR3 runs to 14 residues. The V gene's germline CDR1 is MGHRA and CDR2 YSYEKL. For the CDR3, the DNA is TGCGCCAGCAGCCCAGCGGGGGGTGGAAACATTCAGTACTTC. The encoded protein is CASSPAGGGNIQYF.

CDR3 DNA sequence: TGTGCCAGCAGCGCCCGGGACATTTATGGCTACACCTTC. Residues: CASSARDIYGYTF. This chain joins TRBV5-6 and TRBJ1-2, with D perhaps TRBD1 (6 bases). The V end was cut by 4 bases, the J end by 5 bases, with 12 bases between. Germline loops: CDR1 SGHDT, CDR2 YYEEEE. The CDR3 length is 13 residues.

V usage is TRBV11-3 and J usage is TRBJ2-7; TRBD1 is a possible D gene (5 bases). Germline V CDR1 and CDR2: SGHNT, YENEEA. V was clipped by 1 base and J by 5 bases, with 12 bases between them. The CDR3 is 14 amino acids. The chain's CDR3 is CASSLGGASDEQYF. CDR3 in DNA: TGTGCCAGCAGCTTAGGTGGGGCCAGCGACGAGCAGTACTTC.

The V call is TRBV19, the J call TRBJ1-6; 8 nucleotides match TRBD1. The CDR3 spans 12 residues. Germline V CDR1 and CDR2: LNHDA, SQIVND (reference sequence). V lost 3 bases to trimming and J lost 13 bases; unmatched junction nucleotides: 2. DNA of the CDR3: TGTGCCAGTAGTATCGACAGGGGTCCCCTCCACTTT. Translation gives CASSIDRGPLHF.

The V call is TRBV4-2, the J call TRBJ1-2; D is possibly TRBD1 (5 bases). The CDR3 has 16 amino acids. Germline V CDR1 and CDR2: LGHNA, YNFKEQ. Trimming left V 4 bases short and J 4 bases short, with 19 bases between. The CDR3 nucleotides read TGTGCCAGCAGCCCTGGTCTCGCCGGGGGGGTCTATGGCTACACCTTC. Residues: CASSPGLAGGVYGYTF.

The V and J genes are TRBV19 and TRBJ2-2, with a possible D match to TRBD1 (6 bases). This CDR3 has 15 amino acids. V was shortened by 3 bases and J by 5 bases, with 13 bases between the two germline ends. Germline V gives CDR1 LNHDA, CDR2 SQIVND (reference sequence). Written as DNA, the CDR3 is TGTGCCAGTAGTATGGGGGCTGGGGGAACCGGGGAGCTGTTTTTT. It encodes CASSMGAGGTGELFF.

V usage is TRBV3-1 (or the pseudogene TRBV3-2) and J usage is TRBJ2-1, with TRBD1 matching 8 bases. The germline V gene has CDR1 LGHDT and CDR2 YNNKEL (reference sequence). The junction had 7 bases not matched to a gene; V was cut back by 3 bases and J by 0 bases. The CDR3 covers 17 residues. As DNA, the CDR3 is TGTGCCAGCAGCCAGGGCGGCCAGGGGGCCTCCTACAATGAGCAGTTCTTC. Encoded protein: CASSQGGQGASYNEQFF.

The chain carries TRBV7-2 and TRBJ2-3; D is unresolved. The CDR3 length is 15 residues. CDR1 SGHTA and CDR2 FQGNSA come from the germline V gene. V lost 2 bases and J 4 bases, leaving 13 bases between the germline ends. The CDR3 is CASSLLVLLADTQYF. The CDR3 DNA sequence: TGTGCCAGCAGCTTACTAGTACTCTTGGCAGATACGCAGTATTTT.

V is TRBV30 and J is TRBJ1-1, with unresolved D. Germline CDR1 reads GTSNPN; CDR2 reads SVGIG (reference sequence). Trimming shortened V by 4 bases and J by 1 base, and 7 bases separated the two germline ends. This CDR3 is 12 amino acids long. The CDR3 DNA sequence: TGTGCCTGGACCTCCGGGAACACTGAAGCTTTCTTT. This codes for CAWTSGNTEAFF.

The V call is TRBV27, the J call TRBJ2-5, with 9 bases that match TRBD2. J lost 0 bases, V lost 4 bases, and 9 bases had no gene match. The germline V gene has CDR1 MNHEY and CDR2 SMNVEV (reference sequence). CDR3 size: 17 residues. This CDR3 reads CASSSRASGVYQETQYF. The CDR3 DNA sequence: TGTGCCAGCAGTTCCCGGGCTAGCGGGGTGTACCAAGAGACCCAGTACTTC.

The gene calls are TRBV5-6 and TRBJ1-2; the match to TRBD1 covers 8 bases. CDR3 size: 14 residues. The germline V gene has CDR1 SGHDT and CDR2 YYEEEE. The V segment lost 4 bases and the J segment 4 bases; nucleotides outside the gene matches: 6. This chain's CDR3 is CASSNRDRGYGYTF. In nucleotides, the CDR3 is TGTGCCAGCAGCAATCGTGACAGGGGCTATGGCTACACCTTC.

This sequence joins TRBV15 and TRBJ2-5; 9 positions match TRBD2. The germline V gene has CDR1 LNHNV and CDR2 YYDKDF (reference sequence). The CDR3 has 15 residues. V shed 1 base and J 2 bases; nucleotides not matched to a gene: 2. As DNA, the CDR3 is TGTGCCACCAGCAGAGGCGGGGGGGGGCAAGAGACCCAGTACTTC. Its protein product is CATSRGGGGQETQYF.

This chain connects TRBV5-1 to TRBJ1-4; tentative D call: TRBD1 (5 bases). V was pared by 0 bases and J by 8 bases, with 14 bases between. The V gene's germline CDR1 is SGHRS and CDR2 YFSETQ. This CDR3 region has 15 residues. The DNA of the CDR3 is TGCGCCAGCAGCTTGGGGTCCCCCCAGGGCGAAAAACTGTTTTTT. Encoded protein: CASSLGSPQGEKLFF.

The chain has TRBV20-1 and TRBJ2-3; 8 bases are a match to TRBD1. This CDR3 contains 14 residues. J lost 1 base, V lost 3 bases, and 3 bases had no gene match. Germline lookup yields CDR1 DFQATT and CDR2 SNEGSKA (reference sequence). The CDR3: CSASPGQGTDTQYF. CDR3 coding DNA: TGCAGTGCTAGTCCGGGACAGGGCACAGATACGCAGTATTTT.

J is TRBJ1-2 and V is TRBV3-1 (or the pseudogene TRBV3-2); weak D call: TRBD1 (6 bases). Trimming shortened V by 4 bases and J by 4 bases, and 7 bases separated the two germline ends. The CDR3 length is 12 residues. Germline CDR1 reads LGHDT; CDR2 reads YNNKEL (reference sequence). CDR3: CASSRQVYGYTF. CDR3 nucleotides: TGTGCCAGCAGCCGACAGGTCTATGGCTACACCTTC.

The CDR3 bases are TGTGCCAGCAGCCGCCAGGAGGGTCCCCTTCAGCCCCAGCATTTT. Protein: CASSRQEGPLQPQHF. This sequence joins TRBV21-1 and TRBJ1-5. TRBV21-1 is annotated as a pseudogene. This CDR3 spans 15 amino acids.

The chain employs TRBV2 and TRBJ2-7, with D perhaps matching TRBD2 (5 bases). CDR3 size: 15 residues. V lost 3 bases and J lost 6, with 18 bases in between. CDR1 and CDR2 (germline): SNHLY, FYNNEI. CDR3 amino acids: CASSDRGHSSGEQYF. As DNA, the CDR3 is TGTGCCAGCAGTGATCGGGGTCACTCCTCCGGCGAGCAGTACTTC.